These T cell receptor beta chains were read from a single sample in a study of blood T cells in healthy people across ages. TCRdb re-called the 5' RACE reads through MiXCR, storing one row per CDR3 protein. The sample holds 1.5 million to 2 million distinct CDR3 sequences; about 50% are singletons and the top ten take roughly 2%. The sequenced sample was blood. These receptors came from a woman in her forties in good health. Each CDR3 is given with its conserved first and last residue. The D gene is left open where the match is weak. Some rows mark clone size as missing; the rest say once, few, many or name a class of expanded clone.

clone_size: few
d_call: .
v_call: TRBV7-2
j_call: TRBJ2-5
cdr3_aa: CASSHVVKETQYF

clone_size: few
d_call: .
v_call: TRBV6-1
j_call: TRBJ2-3
cdr3_aa: CASSEASSTDTQYF

clone_size: .
d_call: .
v_call: TRBV6-2/TRBV6-3
j_call: TRBJ1-5
cdr3_aa: CASSAAGQGIYQPQHF

clone_size: .
d_call: TRBD2
v_call: TRBV12-3/TRBV12-4
j_call: TRBJ2-7
cdr3_aa: CAGSLEIGASGEGEQYF

clone_size: few
d_call: .
v_call: TRBV27
j_call: TRBJ2-7
cdr3_aa: CASSPLIGYEQYF

clone_size: .
d_call: .
v_call: TRBV7-8
j_call: TRBJ2-6
cdr3_aa: CASSFVQSSGANVLTF

clone_size: .
d_call: .
v_call: TRBV7-2
j_call: TRBJ2-7
cdr3_aa: CASSWARGEQYF

clone_size: once
d_call: TRBD2
v_call: TRBV6-5
j_call: TRBJ2-3
cdr3_aa: CASSPSGGALVDTQYF

clone_size: .
d_call: .
v_call: TRBV3-1
j_call: TRBJ1-2
cdr3_aa: CASSRPRTGQGGYGYTF

clone_size: .
d_call: TRBD1
v_call: TRBV5-1
j_call: TRBJ1-4
cdr3_aa: CASSPGGTGVNEKLFF

clone_size: few
d_call: TRBD2
v_call: TRBV12-3/TRBV12-4
j_call: TRBJ2-3
cdr3_aa: CASSPEGRGGTDTQYF

clone_size: .
d_call: .
v_call: TRBV27
j_call: TRBJ2-1
cdr3_aa: CASTLRGSYNEQFF

clone_size: .
d_call: .
v_call: TRBV2
j_call: TRBJ2-5
cdr3_aa: CAGYTGSQETQYF

clone_size: .
d_call: TRBD1
v_call: TRBV6-2/TRBV6-3
j_call: TRBJ1-4
cdr3_aa: CASRRIPGQEEKLFF

clone_size: .
d_call: .
v_call: TRBV25-1
j_call: TRBJ2-3
cdr3_aa: CASSNRAADTQYF

clone_size: few
d_call: TRBD2
v_call: TRBV20-1
j_call: TRBJ2-1
cdr3_aa: CSAISSGGANEQFF

clone_size: .
d_call: .
v_call: TRBV20-1
j_call: TRBJ1-1
cdr3_aa: CSARTLNTEAFF

clone_size: .
d_call: TRBD2
v_call: TRBV4-2
j_call: TRBJ2-7
cdr3_aa: CASSQGYPAGVVYEQYF

clone_size: once
d_call: TRBD2
v_call: TRBV11-2
j_call: TRBJ2-3
cdr3_aa: CASSFTLAGGDTQYF

clone_size: once
d_call: TRBD2
v_call: TRBV27
j_call: TRBJ2-1
cdr3_aa: CASTYSGGVNEQFF

clone_size: .
d_call: TRBD1
v_call: TRBV27
j_call: TRBJ1-1
cdr3_aa: CASSPGQGRVAFF

clone_size: .
d_call: TRBD2
v_call: TRBV20-1
j_call: TRBJ2-3
cdr3_aa: CSARDMAGVADTQYF

clone_size: .
d_call: .
v_call: TRBV20-1
j_call: TRBJ2-3
cdr3_aa: CSASEVGVTDTQYF

clone_size: once
d_call: .
v_call: TRBV28
j_call: TRBJ1-2
cdr3_aa: CASLGSDYGYTF

clone_size: .
d_call: .
v_call: TRBV6-1
j_call: TRBJ2-5
cdr3_aa: CASSGGAEVETQYF

clone_size: .
d_call: .
v_call: TRBV5-1
j_call: TRBJ2-7
cdr3_aa: CASRDLRGYEQYF

clone_size: .
d_call: TRBD1
v_call: TRBV12-3/TRBV12-4
j_call: TRBJ1-5
cdr3_aa: CASTQGGVFNQPQHF

clone_size: .
d_call: TRBD2
v_call: TRBV7-3
j_call: TRBJ2-3
cdr3_aa: CASSSEAGGDTQYF

clone_size: .
d_call: .
v_call: TRBV11-2
j_call: TRBJ2-7
cdr3_aa: CASSLGPPGYEQYF